This TCR beta chain was found in a study of early T cells in non-severe SARS-CoV-2 infection. Study background: Sequencing of bulk RNA from unsorted whole blood was done, without chain pairing.

Tagging with unique molecular identifiers was applied to individual cDNA molecules. MiXCR, run by TCRdb on the 5' RACE reads, gives a single entry per CDR3 protein. The table has approximately 64,000 distinct CDR3 sequences, 4.9% seen once. This clonotype has ten or more counts. The sequence came from an adult who was a healthcare worker with PCR-confirmed SARS-CoV-2 infection or an uninfected control (not recorded which). Sequenced input: whole blood.

CDR3 amino acids: CASSLGHTNEQFF. As DNA, the CDR3 is TGTGCCAGCAGCTTAGGGCACACAAATGAGCAGTTCTTC. V and J are TRBV7-3 and TRBJ2-1; no firm D call. V gave up 2 bases and J gave up 7 bases, with 9 bases separating them. Germline CDR1 SGHTA, CDR2 FQGTGA. This CDR3 region has 13 residues.